These 9 T cell receptor beta chains were all obtained from the same sample, sequenced in a study of T cells after yellow fever vaccination. In TCRdb, the 5' RACE reads were re-called with MiXCR into one record per CDR3 protein. The sample records 100,000 to 150,000 distinct CDR3 sequences, more than 7.5% being singletons. The sequences come from CD8+ T cells sorted from PBMCs, collected on the day of the yellow fever booster vaccination. These receptors all stem from a man between 18 and 35 years old who received the YFV17D yellow fever vaccine.

This clonotype was detected a few times. V usage is TRBV6-5 and J usage is TRBJ2-2; TRBD2 agrees at 9 bases. The J segment lost 4 bases and the V segment lost 4 bases, leaving 7 bases of the junction unmatched. The CDR3 consists of 16 residues. Germline V gene sequence: CDR1 MNHEY, CDR2 SVGAGI. The CDR3, as DNA: TGTGCCAGCAGTTTTCAAAGCGGGGGGCTCACCGGGGAGCTGTTTTTT. Residues: CASSFQSGGLTGELFF.

This clonotype occurred a few times. This chain joins TRBV10-3 and TRBJ1-3; D gene unclear. Germline-derived CDR1 and CDR2 are ENHRY and SYGVKD. V was shortened by 2 bases and J by 2 bases, with 13 bases between the two germline ends. The CDR3 sequence is 16 residues long. For the CDR3, the DNA is TGTGCCATCAGTGAGATGGGTGTAGCCCCTGGAAACACCATATATTTT. It yields the protein CAISEMGVAPGNTIYF.

This clonotype was counted ten times or more. The rearrangement links TRBV6-5 to TRBJ2-6; 8 bases are a match to TRBD1. CDR1 MNHEY and CDR2 SVGAGI come from the germline V gene. This CDR3 contains 15 residues. V lost 6 bases, J lost 5 bases, and 6 bases stayed unmatched. DNA for the CDR3: TGTGCCAGCAGCCTCCGGACAGGGCGGGCCAACGTCCTGACTTTC. It encodes CASSLRTGRANVLTF.

This clonotype was counted a few times. The chain is built from TRBV5-5 and TRBJ2-7, with 9 positions matching TRBD1. The CDR3 covers 13 residues. V dropped 4 bases and J dropped 6; count of bases not matched to a gene: 5. CDR1 and CDR2 from the germline V gene are SGHKS and YYEKEE (reference sequence). The DNA of the CDR3 is TGTGCCAGCAGCGTGGACAGGGGTGGCGAGCAGTACGTC. It specifies CASSVDRGGEQYV.

This clonotype was counted between two and nine times. This sequence joins TRBV4-1 and TRBJ2-5; maybe TRBD1 (5 bases). Germline V CDR1 and CDR2: MGHRA, YSYEKL. V was pared by 4 bases and J by 5 bases, with 14 bases between. The CDR3 totals 14 residues. The CDR3 coding sequence is TGCGCCAGCAGCCCCCCAGAGGCAGGGGAGACCCAGTACTTC. As protein: CASSPPEAGETQYF.

The table lists this clonotype with a few counts. Here the CDR3 DNA reads TGTGCCAGCTCACCGTACTTGGACAGGGGGCCCTATGGCTACACCTTC. It translates to CASSPYLDRGPYGYTF. The rearrangement links TRBV18 to TRBJ1-2; 11 nucleotides line up with TRBD1. Germline V lookup: CDR1 KGHSH, CDR2 LQKENI. The J segment lost 4 bases and the V segment lost 3 bases, leaving 7 bases of the junction unmatched. CDR3 size: 16 residues.

The rearrangement uses TRBV4-1 and TRBJ2-5; tentative D call: TRBD1 (5 bases). Trimming left V 4 bases short and J 7 bases short, with 22 bases between. Germline CDR1 is MGHRA and CDR2 is YSYEKL. This CDR3 spans 16 amino acids. CDR3 loop: CASSPPGDRPSGTQYF. DNA of the CDR3: TGCGCCAGCAGCCCCCCCGGCGACAGACCGTCGGGGACCCAGTACTTC.

This clonotype was counted between two and nine times. The chain recombines TRBV7-9 with TRBJ2-7; D possibly corresponds to TRBD1 (6 bases). Trimming took off 4 bases at V and 4 bases at J, with 17 bases between the two ends. The CDR3 runs to 15 residues. The V gene's germline CDR1 is SEHNR and CDR2 FQNEAQ (reference sequence). CDR3 sequence reads: CASSSPAGVGYEQYF. Written as DNA, the CDR3 is TGTGCCAGCAGCTCGCCTGCAGGGGTTGGATACGAGCAGTACTTC.

This clonotype was detected only a few times. This chain uses TRBV19 with TRBJ1-1, with 10 bases that match TRBD1. Germline CDR1 LNHDA, CDR2 SQIVND (reference sequence). The CDR3 totals 14 residues. The V and J ends lost 4 bases and 7 bases, in that order; junction bases with no gene match: 6. The CDR3 nucleotides are TGTGCCAGTAGTACATTCGGGACAGGGGATGAAGCTTTCTTT. Encoded protein: CASSTFGTGDEAFF.